These 32 T cell receptor beta chains came from one sample sequenced in a study of PD-1 blockade in classical Hodgkin lymphoma. Sequencing used immunoSEQ multiplex PCR; TCRdb keeps in-frame clones, though not all of them. The repertoire has about 22,000 clones, approximately 70% of them found once; the top ten carry around 6%. Every patient relapsed after autologous stem cell transplantation, and brentuximab vedotin exposure varied. The sequences come from peripheral blood mononuclear cells (PBMCs), collected at baseline. The receptor source for this set is a human donor with classical Hodgkin lymphoma.

V gene TRBV28 combines with J gene TRBJ1-2; TRBD1 aligns across 9 bases. Germline trimming cut 5 bases from V and 8 bases from J; bases unmatched to any gene: 6. Per germline, CDR1 MDHEN and CDR2 SYDVKM. The CDR3 runs 13 residues. The CDR3 DNA reads TGTGCCAGCAGTGCGGGGACAGGGCGAGGCTACACCTTC. It yields the protein CASSAGTGRGYTF.

The genes are TRBV9 and TRBJ1-1; D is uncertain. Deletions cut 7 bases from V and 1 base from J, with 8 bases between. CDR3 length: 12 amino acids. Germline-derived CDR1 and CDR2 are SGDLS and YYNGEE. CDR3 in DNA: TGTGCCAGCTCGAGCCAGAACACTGAAGCTTTCTTT. Its translation is CASSSQNTEAFF.

V gene TRBV4-1 combines with J gene TRBJ2-1, with D tentatively TRBD2 (5 bases). The germline V and J ends were trimmed by 3 bases and 0 bases, with 9 bases remaining between them. Looked up from germline, CDR1 is MGHRA and CDR2 is YSYEKL. The CDR3 spans 15 residues. The CDR3 coding sequence is TGCGCCAGCAGCCAGGGTGCGGGCTCCTACAATGAGCAGTTCTTC. This gives the protein CASSQGAGSYNEQFF.

This clone has a single count. The chain couples TRBV7-8 to TRBJ2-2, with 9 bases matching TRBD2. This CDR3 is built from 16 residues. J gave up 4 bases and V 0 bases, and 3 bases lay outside the gene matches. CDR1 and CDR2 (germline): SGHVS, FQNEAQ. This CDR3 reads CASSLAASGTTGELFF. The CDR3 coding sequence is TGTGCCAGCAGCTTAGCGGCTAGCGGGACCACCGGGGAGCTGTTTTTT.

The V call is TRBV6-5, the J call TRBJ1-1; no reliable D call. This CDR3 contains 12 residues. Looked up from germline, CDR1 is MNHEY and CDR2 is SVGAGI. The ends were cut back, 7 bases at V and 1 base at J, with 7 bases in the middle. The CDR3: CASTRGNTEAFF. CDR3 in DNA: TGTGCCAGCACGCGCGGGAACACTGAAGCTTTCTTT.

V usage is TRBV4-3 and J usage is TRBJ2-1, with D perhaps matching TRBD2 (5 bases). The length of the CDR3 is 14 residues. The V gene lost 0 bases and the J gene lost 6 bases, with 9 bases spanning the gap. Per germline, CDR1 LGHNA and CDR2 YSLEER. DNA for the CDR3: TGCGCCAGCAGCCAAGAATTGAGGGTCAATGAGCAGTTCTTC. Encoded protein: CASSQELRVNEQFF.

The genes are TRBV9 and TRBJ1-5; TRBD1 agrees at 8 bases. Losses at the gene ends were 0 bases for V and 7 bases for J; bases not matched to a gene: 6. The CDR3 length is 15 residues. Germline V gives CDR1 SGDLS, CDR2 YYNGEE. Written as DNA, the CDR3 is TGTGCCAGCAGCGTAGGTCAGGGGGCCGGGCAGCCCCAGCATTTT. Its translation: CASSVGQGAGQPQHF. Full variable domain (missing parts from reference TRBV9 and TRBJ1-5): DSGVTQTPKHLITATGQRVTLRCSPRSGDLSVYWYQQSLDQGLQFLIQYYNGEERAKGNILERFSAQQFPDLHSELNLSSLELGDSALYFCASSVGQGAGQPQHFGDGTRLSIL.

V gene TRBV28 combines with J gene TRBJ1-1, with 7 bases fitting TRBD1. This CDR3 contains 16 residues. The germline gives CDR1 MDHEN, CDR2 SYDVKM. Germline trimming cut 3 bases from V and 11 bases from J; bases unmatched to any gene: 18. CDR3 amino acids: CASSFTSAGTDPGAFF. CDR3 DNA sequence: TGTGCCAGCAGTTTCACCTCTGCCGGGACAGACCCTGGGGCTTTCTTT.

This clone was recorded a few times. The rearrangement links TRBV5-6 to TRBJ2-7, with 7 positions matching TRBD1. V dropped 0 bases and J dropped 3; count of bases not matched to a gene: 15. The CDR3 totals 18 residues. The germline CDR1 and CDR2 sequences are SGHDT and YYEEEE. The CDR3 reads CASSLVLLGGVSGYEQYF. The CDR3 DNA follows: TGTGCCAGCAGCTTGGTTTTACTAGGGGGCGTGTCTGGCTACGAGCAGTACTTC.

In this sample, this clone turned up a few times. This chain connects TRBV5-5 to TRBJ2-3; D unresolved. The germline CDR1 and CDR2 sequences are SGHKS and YYEKEE (reference sequence). The V and J ends lost 1 base and 0 bases respectively, with 12 bases between them. The CDR3 extends over 16 amino acids. The CDR3, as DNA: TGTGCCAGCAGCTTGTTGTCCGCAGGTAGCACAGATACGCAGTATTTT. It yields the protein CASSLLSAGSTDTQYF. The full variable domain, its missing parts supplied by reference TRBV5-5 and TRBJ2-3, is DAGVTQSPTHLIKTRGQQVTLRCSPISGHKSVSWYQQVLGQGPQFIFQYYEKEERGRGNFPDRFSARQFPNYSSELNVNALLLGDSALYLCASSLLSAGSTDTQYFGPGTRLTVL.

V is TRBV5-4 and J is TRBJ1-1; D call uncertain. CDR3 length equals 13 residues. Trimming shortened V by 1 base and J by 0 bases, and 4 bases separated the two germline ends. Per the germline V gene, CDR1 is SGHNT and CDR2 is YYREEE (reference sequence). The CDR3 DNA reads TGTGCCAGCAGCTTGAGGTTGAACACTGAAGCTTTCTTT. Translation: CASSLRLNTEAFF.

CDR3 coding DNA: TGTGCCTGGAGTATGGACAGGGTCAATGGCTACACCTTC. Translation gives CAWSMDRVNGYTF. V and J are TRBV30 and TRBJ1-2; TRBD1 matches at 8 bases. CDR1 and CDR2 from the germline V gene are GTSNPN and SVGIG (reference sequence). V was clipped by 2 bases and J by 6 bases; unmatched bases: 5. The CDR3 is made up of 13 amino acids.

V gene TRBV4-2 combines with J gene TRBJ2-7, with TRBD2 matching over 8 bases. Germline CDR1 and CDR2: LGHNA and YNFKEQ. The CDR3 contains 14 residues. Losses at the gene ends were 4 bases for V and 6 bases for J; bases not matched to a gene: 8. The CDR3 is CASSPGLAPPEQYF. The CDR3 coding sequence is TGTGCCAGCAGCCCCGGACTAGCCCCCCCCGAGCAGTACTTC.

The chain is built from TRBV4-3 and TRBJ2-7, with unresolved D. This CDR3 has 14 residues. V dropped 0 bases and J dropped 2 bases, with 8 bases sitting between them. Germline-derived CDR1 and CDR2 are LGHNA and YSLEER. Here the CDR3 reads CASSQDPTAYEQYF. Written as DNA, the CDR3 is TGCGCCAGCAGCCAAGATCCCACAGCCTACGAGCAGTACTTC.

By its share, this clone is medium-sized. The V gene is TRBV6-6, the J gene TRBJ2-2; D possibly corresponds to TRBD1 (6 bases). Trimming pared 10 bases from V and 4 bases from J, leaving 13 bases between. This CDR3 comprises 13 residues. Per the germline V gene, CDR1 is MNHNY and CDR2 is SVGAGI (reference sequence). The CDR3 coding sequence is TGTGCCACCATGGACAGCGCCACCGGGGAGCTGTTTTTT. Residues: CATMDSATGELFF.

This chain joins TRBV15 and TRBJ1-5; D not resolved. The CDR3 length is 14 residues. The ends were cut back, 0 bases at V and 4 bases at J, with 7 bases in the middle. CDR1 is LNHNV, CDR2 YYDKDF, per germline (reference sequence). CDR3 sequence (DNA): TGTGCCACCAGCAGAGATCCGGGGAATCAGCCCCAGCATTTT. This translates into CATSRDPGNQPQHF.

J is TRBJ2-4 and V is TRBV30; D gene unclear. This CDR3 spans 12 amino acids. From germline, CDR1 is GTSNPN and CDR2 SVGIG (reference sequence). V was cut by 3 bases and J by 1 base, with 4 bases left in between. The CDR3 DNA sequence: TGTGCCTGGAGGGGGGCCAAAAACATTCAGTACTTC. Amino acid sequence: CAWRGAKNIQYF.

The sample holds one count of this clone. The chain carries TRBV5-4 and TRBJ2-3, with 7 bases lining up with TRBD2. In germline, CDR1 is SGHNT, CDR2 YYREEE (reference sequence). This CDR3 contains 13 residues. J gave up 3 bases and V 3 bases, and 1 base lay outside the gene matches. CDR3 sequence reads: CASSSGGTDTQYF. The CDR3 region has the DNA TGTGCCAGCAGCTCGGGGGGAACAGATACGCAGTATTTT.

V is TRBV6-5 and J is TRBJ2-7; TRBD1 matches at 8 bases. The V segment lost 4 bases and the J segment 3 bases; nucleotides outside the gene matches: 8. Germline V gene sequence: CDR1 MNHEY, CDR2 SVGAGI. CDR3 length equals 15 residues. The CDR3: CASSSPATGVYEQYF. In DNA, the CDR3 is TGTGCCAGCAGTTCCCCGGCGACAGGGGTCTACGAGCAGTACTTC.

This sequence joins TRBV28 and TRBJ2-5; maybe TRBD1 (6 bases). Near its end, the DNA agrees better with TRBJ2-7, so the J call may be wrong. This CDR3 has 16 amino acids. CDR1 is MDHEN and CDR2 is SYDVKM in the germline V gene. The CDR3 region has the DNA TGTGCCAGCAGTTCCCCCAGGGGCAGCGTCTCCTACGAGCAGTACTTC. This gives the protein CASSSPRGSVSYEQYF.

V and J are TRBV5-1 and TRBJ2-5; tentative D call: TRBD2 (5 bases). Looked up from germline, CDR1 is SGHRS and CDR2 is YFSETQ. The V end was cut by 4 bases, the J end by 1 base, with 11 bases between. The length of the CDR3 is 14 residues. The chain's CDR3 is CASSTGRGQETQYF. The CDR3 region has the DNA TGCGCCAGCAGCACTGGACGGGGCCAAGAGACCCAGTACTTC.

The CDR3: CASSAGSGNTIYF. For the CDR3, the DNA is TGTGCCAGCAGTGCCGGCTCTGGAAACACCATATATTTT. This chain uses TRBV6-5 with TRBJ1-3; D remains unclear. CDR3 length equals 13 residues. V was clipped by 5 bases and J by 0 bases, with 5 bases between them. Germline V gene lookup returns CDR1 MNHEY and CDR2 SVGAGI.

The chain links TRBV7-7 to TRBJ2-5; 11 bases map to TRBD1. CDR1 is SSHAT, CDR2 FNYEAQ, per germline (reference sequence). Germline trimming cut 1 base from V and 5 bases from J; bases unmatched to any gene: 6. The CDR3 totals 16 residues. The CDR3 is CASSLGTGGGKETQYF. Written as DNA, the CDR3 is TGTGCCAGCAGCTTAGGGACAGGGGGCGGCAAGGAGACCCAGTACTTC.

This clone was found a few times. The V call is TRBV11-2, the J call TRBJ2-6, with D perhaps matching TRBD2 (6 bases). Germline V lookup: CDR1 SGHAT, CDR2 FQNNGV. This CDR3 has 15 amino acids. V was cut by 5 bases and J by 1 base, with 9 bases left in between. The CDR3 here is CASSPGLSGANVLTF. DNA of the CDR3: TGTGCCAGCAGCCCGGGACTTTCTGGGGCCAACGTCCTGACTTTC.

This chain uses TRBV5-1 with TRBJ1-1, with TRBD1 matching over 9 bases. V lost 4 bases to trimming and J lost 5 bases; unmatched junction nucleotides: 6. CDR1 is SGHRS and CDR2 is YFSETQ in the germline V gene. This CDR3 spans 14 amino acids. The CDR3 region is CASSRGQGGTEAFF. The CDR3, as DNA: TGCGCCAGCAGCCGGGGACAGGGCGGGACTGAAGCTTTCTTT. Together with reference TRBV5-1 and TRBJ1-1, the CDR3 gives the full variable domain: KAGVTQTPRYLIKTRGQQVTLSCSPISGHRSVSWYQQTPGQGLQFLFEYFSETQRNKGNFPGRFSGRQFSNSRSEMNVSTLELGDSALYLCASSRGQGGTEAFFGQGTRLTVV.

The gene calls are TRBV7-2 and TRBJ1-1, with 10 bases identical to TRBD1. CDR3 length: 15 residues. The V and J ends lost 2 bases and 5 bases, in that order; junction bases with no gene match: 5. Germline lookup yields CDR1 SGHTA and CDR2 FQGNSA. CDR3 residues: CASSLRQGAKTEAFF. DNA of the CDR3: TGTGCCAGCAGCTTACGACAGGGGGCGAAAACTGAAGCTTTCTTT.

V is TRBV5-1 and J is TRBJ2-1; no clear D gene. Germline CDR1 and CDR2: SGHRS and YFSETQ. V lost 5 bases and J 0 bases, leaving 9 bases between the germline ends. This CDR3 has 14 residues. The CDR3 loop reads CASSTGLSYNEQFF. CDR3 coding DNA: TGCGCCAGCAGTACGGGCCTCTCCTACAATGAGCAGTTCTTC.

This clone was seen more than once but under ten times. This chain links TRBV2 with TRBJ2-2; D tentatively fits TRBD1 or TRBD2 (5 bases each). The germline V gene encodes CDR1 SNHLY and CDR2 FYNNEI. CDR3 length: 15 amino acids. V lost 5 bases to trimming and J lost 3 bases, with 13 bases between them. CDR3 sequence reads: CASSWGRGDTGELFF. Written as DNA, the CDR3 is TGTGCCAGCAGTTGGGGTAGAGGGGACACCGGGGAGCTGTTTTTT.

This clone was observed a handful of times. The chain carries TRBV28 and TRBJ2-2; 15 bases match TRBD2. The V gene's germline CDR1 is MDHEN and CDR2 SYDVKM. The CDR3 loop spans 17 amino acids. V was pared by 6 bases and J by 7 bases, with 9 bases of the junction left unmatched. The CDR3 loop reads CASSLEGLAGGGGELFF. DNA of the CDR3: TGTGCCAGCAGCCTGGAGGGACTAGCGGGAGGAGGCGGGGAGCTGTTTTTT.

This clone appeared a few times. The J gene is TRBJ2-3, the V gene TRBV18, with 8 bases matching TRBD2. Unmatched junction bases numbered 2, after V lost 2 bases and J lost 1 base. The CDR3 runs 15 residues. Germline V gene lookup returns CDR1 KGHSH and CDR2 LQKENI. The CDR3 is CASSPTTSGTDTQYF. The CDR3 DNA reads TGTGCCAGCTCACCAACGACTAGCGGCACAGATACGCAGTATTTT.

CDR3 sequence reads: CASSPSGRGGAGDTQYF. The CDR3 nucleotides are TGTGCCAGCAGCCCCTCGGGACGCGGGGGGGCTGGAGATACGCAGTATTTT. The chain carries TRBV7-9 and TRBJ2-3, with 9 bases aligning to TRBD2. V was pared by 5 bases and J by 5 bases, with 14 bases of the junction left unmatched. Germline-derived CDR1 and CDR2 are SEHNR and FQNEAQ (reference sequence). This CDR3 region has 17 residues. The entire variable domain, with the rest obtained from reference TRBV7-9 and TRBJ2-3, is as follows: DTGVSQNPRHKITKRGQNVTFRCDPISEHNRLYWYRQTLGQGPEFLTYFQNEAQLEKSRLLSDRFSAERPKGSFSTLEIQRTEQGDSAMYLCASSPSGRGGAGDTQYFGPGTRLTVL.

This chain links TRBV4-3 with TRBJ2-7; tentatively, D is TRBD2 (5 bases). The germline V gene has CDR1 LGHNA and CDR2 YSLEER. This CDR3 has 16 residues. V was trimmed by 0 bases and J by 1 base, leaving 13 bases between them. The CDR3: CASSQEAEARSYEQYF. CDR3 DNA: TGCGCCAGCAGCCAAGAGGCGGAGGCCAGGTCCTACGAGCAGTACTTC.